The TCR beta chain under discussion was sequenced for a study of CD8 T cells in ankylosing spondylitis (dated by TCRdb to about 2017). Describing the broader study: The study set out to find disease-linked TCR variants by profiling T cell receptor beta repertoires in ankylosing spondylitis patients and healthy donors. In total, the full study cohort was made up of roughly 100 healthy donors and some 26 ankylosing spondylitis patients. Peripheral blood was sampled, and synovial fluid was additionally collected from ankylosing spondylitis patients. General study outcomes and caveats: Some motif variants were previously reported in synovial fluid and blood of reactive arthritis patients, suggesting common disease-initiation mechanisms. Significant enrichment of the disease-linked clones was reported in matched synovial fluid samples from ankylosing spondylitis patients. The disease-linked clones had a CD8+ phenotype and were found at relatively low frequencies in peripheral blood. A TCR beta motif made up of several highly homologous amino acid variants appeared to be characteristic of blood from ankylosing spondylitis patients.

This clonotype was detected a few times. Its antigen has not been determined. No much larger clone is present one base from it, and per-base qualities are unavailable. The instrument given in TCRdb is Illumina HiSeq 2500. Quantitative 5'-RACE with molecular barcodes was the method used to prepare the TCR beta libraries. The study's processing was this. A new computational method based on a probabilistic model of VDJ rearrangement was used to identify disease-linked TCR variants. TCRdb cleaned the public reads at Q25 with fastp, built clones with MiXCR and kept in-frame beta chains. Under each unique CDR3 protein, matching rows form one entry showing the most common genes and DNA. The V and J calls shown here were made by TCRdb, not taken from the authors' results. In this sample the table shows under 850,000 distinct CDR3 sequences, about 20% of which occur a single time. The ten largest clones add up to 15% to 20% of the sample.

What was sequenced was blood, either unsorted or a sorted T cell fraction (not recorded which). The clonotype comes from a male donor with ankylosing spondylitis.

The CDR3 has the sequence CASSLVGGATEAFF. The DNA sequence reads TGCGCCAGCAGCCTGGTGGGGGGGGCCACTGAAGCTTTCTTT. The sequence joins TRBV5-1 to TRBJ1-1; the D segment could be TRBD1, given 6 matching bases. Looking up the germline V gene yields CDR1 SGHRS and CDR2 YFSETQ. Its CDR3 holds 14 amino acids, cysteine through phenylalanine. Only the CDR3 DNA stays, 42 bases, in frame from base 1. The germline ends are 14 bases apart after V is trimmed by 4 bases and J by 4 bases.